What follows describes a single TCR beta chain. Measured with immunoSEQ multiplex PCR; TCRdb has only the in-frame clones, and not every one. The repertoire has around 40,000 clones, about 74% of them found once; the top ten carry 8.5% to 10%. Germline CDR1 SGHTA, CDR2 FQGTGA. Unmatched junction bases numbered 7, after V lost 3 bases and J lost 10 bases. The CDR3 has 14 residues. The sample belongs to a study of radiotherapy plus CTLA-4 blockade in lung cancer. The sample was peripheral blood, taken from a patient treated with radiotherapy plus ipilimumab. This receptor was obtained from a human donor with non-small cell lung cancer who had stable disease on radiotherapy plus ipilimumab. V gene TRBV7-3 combines with J gene TRBJ2-1, with 9 bases lining up with TRBD2. The CDR3 nucleotides are TGTGCCAGCAGCTTGGGCGGGGGGGCCCGGGAGCAGTTCTTC. Encoded protein: CASSLGGGAREQFF. Filled out from reference TRBV7-3 and TRBJ2-1, the complete variable domain reads GAGVSQTPSNKVTEKGKYVELRCDPISGHTALYWYRQSLGQGPEFLIYFQGTGAADDSGLPNDRFFAVRPEGSVSTLKIQRTERGDSAVYLCASSLGGGAREQFFGPGTRLTVL.